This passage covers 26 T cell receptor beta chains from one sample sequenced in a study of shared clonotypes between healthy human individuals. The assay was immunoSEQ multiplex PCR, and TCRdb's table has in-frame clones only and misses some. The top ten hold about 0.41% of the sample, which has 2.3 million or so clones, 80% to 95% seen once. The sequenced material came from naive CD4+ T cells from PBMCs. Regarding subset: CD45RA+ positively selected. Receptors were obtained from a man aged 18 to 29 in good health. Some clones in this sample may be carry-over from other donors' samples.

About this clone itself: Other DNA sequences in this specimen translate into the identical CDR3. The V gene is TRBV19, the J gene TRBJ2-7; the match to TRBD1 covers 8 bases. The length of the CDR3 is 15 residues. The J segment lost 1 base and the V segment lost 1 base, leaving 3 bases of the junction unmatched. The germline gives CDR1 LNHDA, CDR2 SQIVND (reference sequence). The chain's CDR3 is CASSIGGTGSYEQYF. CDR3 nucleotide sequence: TGTGCCAGTAGTATAGGAGGGACAGGTTCCTACGAGCAGTACTTC.

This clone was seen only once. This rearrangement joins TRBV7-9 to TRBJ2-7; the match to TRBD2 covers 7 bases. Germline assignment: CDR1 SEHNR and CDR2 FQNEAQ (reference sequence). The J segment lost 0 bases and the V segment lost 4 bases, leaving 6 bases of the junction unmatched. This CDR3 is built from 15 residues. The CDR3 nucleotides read TGTGCCAGCAGCTATATGGGAGGGTACTCCTACGAGCAGTACTTC. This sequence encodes CASSYMGGYSYEQYF.

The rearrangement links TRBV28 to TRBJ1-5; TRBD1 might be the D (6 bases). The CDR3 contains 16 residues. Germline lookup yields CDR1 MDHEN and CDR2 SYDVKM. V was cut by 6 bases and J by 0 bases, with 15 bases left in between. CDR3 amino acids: CASRPRTVYSNQPQHF. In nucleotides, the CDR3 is TGTGCCAGCAGGCCCCGGACAGTCTATAGCAATCAGCCCCAGCATTTT.

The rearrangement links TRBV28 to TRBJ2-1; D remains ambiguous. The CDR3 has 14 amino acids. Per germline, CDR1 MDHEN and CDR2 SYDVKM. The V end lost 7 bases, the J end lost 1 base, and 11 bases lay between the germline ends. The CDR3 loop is CASTDTPSYNEQFF. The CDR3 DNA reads TGTGCCAGCACCGATACTCCTTCCTACAATGAGCAGTTCTTC.

The CDR3 nucleotides are TGTGCCAGCAGTTTACGGACAGGGGAAGGCTACACCTTC. Its translation is CASSLRTGEGYTF. The chain has TRBV25-1 and TRBJ1-2; TRBD1 matches 9 bases. J was trimmed by 8 bases and V by 5 bases; bases with no gene match: 6. This CDR3 spans 13 amino acids. Germline-derived CDR1 and CDR2 are MGHDK and SYGVNS.

The CDR3 DNA reads as TGTGCCAGCAGTGATGAGGGAGCCGAGCAGTACTTC. Its translation is CASSDEGAEQYF. The genes are TRBV2 and TRBJ2-7; D perhaps matches TRBD2 (5 bases). The germline gives CDR1 SNHLY, CDR2 FYNNEI. The V end lost 3 bases, the J end lost 6 bases, and 9 bases lay between the germline ends. The CDR3 is 12 amino acids. Supplemented by reference TRBV2 and TRBJ2-7, the full variable domain reads EPEVTQTPSHQVTQMGQEVILRCVPISNHLYFYWYRQILGQKVEFLVSFYNNEISEKSEIFDDQFSVERPDGSNFTLKIRSTKLEDSAMYFCASSDEGAEQYFGPGTRLTVT.

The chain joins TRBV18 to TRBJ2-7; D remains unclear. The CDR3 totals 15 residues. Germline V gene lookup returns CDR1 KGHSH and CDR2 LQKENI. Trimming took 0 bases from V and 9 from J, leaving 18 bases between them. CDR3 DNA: TGTGCCAGCTCACCACCGGGCAGGACCCCTATTGGGCAGTACTTC. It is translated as CASSPPGRTPIGQYF.

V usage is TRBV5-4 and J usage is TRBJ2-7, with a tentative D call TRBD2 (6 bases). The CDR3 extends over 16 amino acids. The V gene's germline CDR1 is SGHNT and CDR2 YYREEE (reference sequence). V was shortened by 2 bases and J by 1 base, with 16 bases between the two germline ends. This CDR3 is CASSLQWLAGSYEQYF. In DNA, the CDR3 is TGTGCCAGCAGCTTACAGTGGCTCGCGGGATCCTACGAGCAGTACTTC.

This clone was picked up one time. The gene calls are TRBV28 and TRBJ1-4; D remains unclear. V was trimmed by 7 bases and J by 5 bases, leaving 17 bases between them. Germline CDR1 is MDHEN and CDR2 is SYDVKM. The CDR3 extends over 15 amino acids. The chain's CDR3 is CASTRQLGGNEKLFF. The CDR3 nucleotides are TGTGCCAGCACACGTCAGTTGGGAGGGAATGAAAAACTGTTTTTT.

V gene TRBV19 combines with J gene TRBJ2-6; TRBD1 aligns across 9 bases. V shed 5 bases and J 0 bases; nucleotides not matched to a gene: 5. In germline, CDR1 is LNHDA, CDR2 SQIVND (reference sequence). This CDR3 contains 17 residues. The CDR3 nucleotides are TGTGCCAGTAGTTATGGGACAGGGAGCTCTGGGGCCAACGTCCTGACTTTC. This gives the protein CASSYGTGSSGANVLTF.

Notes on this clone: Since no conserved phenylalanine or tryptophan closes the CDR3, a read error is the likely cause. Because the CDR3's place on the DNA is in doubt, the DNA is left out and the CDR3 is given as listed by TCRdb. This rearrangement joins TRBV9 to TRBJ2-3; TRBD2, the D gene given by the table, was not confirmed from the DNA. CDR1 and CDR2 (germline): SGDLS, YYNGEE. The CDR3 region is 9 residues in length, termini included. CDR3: CDAAGWPPA.

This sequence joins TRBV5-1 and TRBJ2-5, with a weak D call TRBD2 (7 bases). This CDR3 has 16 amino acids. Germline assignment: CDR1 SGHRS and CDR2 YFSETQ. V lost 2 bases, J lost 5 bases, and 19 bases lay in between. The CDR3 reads CASSFGERGAEETQYF. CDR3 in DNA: TGCGCCAGCAGCTTCGGGGAACGGGGGGCAGAGGAGACCCAGTACTTC.

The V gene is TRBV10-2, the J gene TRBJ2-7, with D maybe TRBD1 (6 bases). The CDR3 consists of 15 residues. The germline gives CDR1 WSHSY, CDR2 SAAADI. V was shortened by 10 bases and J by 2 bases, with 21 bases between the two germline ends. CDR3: CATTSGAGAAYEQYF. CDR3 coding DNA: TGCGCCACGACCTCAGGGGCCGGGGCAGCCTACGAGCAGTACTTC.

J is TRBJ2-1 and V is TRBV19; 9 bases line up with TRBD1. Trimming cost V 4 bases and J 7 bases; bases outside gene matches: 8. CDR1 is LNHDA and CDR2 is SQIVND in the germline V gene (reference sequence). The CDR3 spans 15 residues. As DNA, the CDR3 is TGTGCCAGTAGTAGCGGGACAGGGATGGGGAATGAGCAGTTCTTC. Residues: CASSSGTGMGNEQFF.

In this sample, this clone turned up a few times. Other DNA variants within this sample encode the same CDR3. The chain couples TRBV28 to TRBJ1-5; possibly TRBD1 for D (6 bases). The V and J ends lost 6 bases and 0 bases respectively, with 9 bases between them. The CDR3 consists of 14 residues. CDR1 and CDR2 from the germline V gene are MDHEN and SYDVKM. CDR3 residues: CASSPGVSNQPQHF. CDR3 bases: TGTGCCAGCAGCCCAGGGGTTAGCAATCAGCCCCAGCATTTT. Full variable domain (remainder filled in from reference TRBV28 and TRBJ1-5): DVKVTQSSRYLVKRTGEKVFLECVQDMDHENMFWYRQDPGLGLRLIYFSYDVKMKEKGDIPEGYSVSREKKERFSLILESASTNQTSMYLCASSPGVSNQPQHFGDGTRLSIL.

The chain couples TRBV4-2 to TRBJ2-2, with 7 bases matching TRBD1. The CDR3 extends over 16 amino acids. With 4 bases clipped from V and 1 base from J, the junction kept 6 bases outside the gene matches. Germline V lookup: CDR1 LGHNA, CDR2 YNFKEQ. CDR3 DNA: TGTGCCAGCAGCCCGAACCAGGGGGAGAACACCGGGGAGCTGTTTTTT. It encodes CASSPNQGENTGELFF.

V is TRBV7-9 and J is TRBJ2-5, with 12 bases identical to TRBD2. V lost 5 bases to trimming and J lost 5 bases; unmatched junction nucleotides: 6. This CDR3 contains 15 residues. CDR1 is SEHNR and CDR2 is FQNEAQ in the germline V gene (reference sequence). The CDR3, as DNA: TGTGCCAGCAGCCTAGGACTAGCGGGACGGGAGACCCAGTACTTC. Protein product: CASSLGLAGRETQYF.

CDR3 protein: CASLPGEGYGYTF. The CDR3 region has the DNA TGTGCCAGCCTCCCGGGGGAGGGTTATGGCTACACCTTC. The chain employs TRBV25-1 and TRBJ1-2; tentatively, D is TRBD1 (5 bases). The CDR3 sequence is 13 residues long. V shed 8 bases and J shed 5 bases, with 15 bases lying between them. Germline CDR1 reads MGHDK; CDR2 reads SYGVNS.

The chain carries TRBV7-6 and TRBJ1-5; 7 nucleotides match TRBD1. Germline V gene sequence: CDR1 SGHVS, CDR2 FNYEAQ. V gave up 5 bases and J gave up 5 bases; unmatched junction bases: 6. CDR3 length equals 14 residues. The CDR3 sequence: CASSPGDSYQPQHF. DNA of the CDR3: TGTGCCAGCAGCCCCGGGGACAGCTATCAGCCCCAGCATTTT.

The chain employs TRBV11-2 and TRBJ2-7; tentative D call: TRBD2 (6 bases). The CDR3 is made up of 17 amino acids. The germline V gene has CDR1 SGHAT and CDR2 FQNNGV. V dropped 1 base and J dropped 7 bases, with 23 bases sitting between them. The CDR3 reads CASSLVVSGRRGLEQYF. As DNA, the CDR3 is TGTGCCAGCAGCTTAGTGGTGTCGGGCAGGCGGGGATTGGAGCAGTACTTC.

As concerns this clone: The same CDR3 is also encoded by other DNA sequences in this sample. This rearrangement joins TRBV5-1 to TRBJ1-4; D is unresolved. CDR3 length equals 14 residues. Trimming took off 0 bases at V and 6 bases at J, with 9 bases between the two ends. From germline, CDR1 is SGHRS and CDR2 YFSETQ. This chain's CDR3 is CASSLAPEDEKLFF. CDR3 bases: TGCGCCAGCAGCTTGGCCCCCGAGGATGAAAAACTGTTTTTT.

For the CDR3, the DNA is TGTGCCAGCAGCCAAGAATCTGTAGGGCGCAATCAGCCCCAGCATTTT. Translated, it gives CASSQESVGRNQPQHF. V gene TRBV4-2 combines with J gene TRBJ1-5; no clear D. Trimming removed 0 bases from V and 2 bases from J, with 11 bases in between. The CDR3 loop spans 16 amino acids. Germline V gives CDR1 LGHNA, CDR2 YNFKEQ.

As DNA, the CDR3 is TGTGCCAGCAGACCCGACTACAATGAGCAGTTCTTC. Translated, it gives CASRPDYNEQFF. This rearrangement joins TRBV25-1 to TRBJ2-1; D is unresolved. Germline CDR1 MGHDK, CDR2 SYGVNS. The V end lost 6 bases, the J end lost 3 bases, and 6 bases lay between the germline ends. There are 12 residues in the CDR3.

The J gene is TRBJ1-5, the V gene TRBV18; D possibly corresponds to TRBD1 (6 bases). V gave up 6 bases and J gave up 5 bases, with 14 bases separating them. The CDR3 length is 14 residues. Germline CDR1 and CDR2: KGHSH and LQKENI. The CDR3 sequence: CASSLQGRDQPQHF. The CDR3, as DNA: TGTGCCAGCTCCCTACAGGGTCGTGATCAGCCCCAGCATTTT.

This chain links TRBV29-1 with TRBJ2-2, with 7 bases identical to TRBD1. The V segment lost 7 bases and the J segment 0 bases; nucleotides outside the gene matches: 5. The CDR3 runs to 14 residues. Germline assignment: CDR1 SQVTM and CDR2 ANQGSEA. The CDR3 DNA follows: TGCAGCGCAGGACAGGACGCGAACACCGGGGAGCTGTTTTTT. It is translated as CSAGQDANTGELFF.

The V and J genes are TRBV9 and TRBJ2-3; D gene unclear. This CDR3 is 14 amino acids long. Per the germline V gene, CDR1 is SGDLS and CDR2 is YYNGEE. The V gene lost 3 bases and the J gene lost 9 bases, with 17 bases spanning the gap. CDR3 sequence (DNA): TGTGCCAGCAGCGCTTCCACGGGCGGAGAGACGCAGTATTTT. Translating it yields CASSASTGGETQYF.